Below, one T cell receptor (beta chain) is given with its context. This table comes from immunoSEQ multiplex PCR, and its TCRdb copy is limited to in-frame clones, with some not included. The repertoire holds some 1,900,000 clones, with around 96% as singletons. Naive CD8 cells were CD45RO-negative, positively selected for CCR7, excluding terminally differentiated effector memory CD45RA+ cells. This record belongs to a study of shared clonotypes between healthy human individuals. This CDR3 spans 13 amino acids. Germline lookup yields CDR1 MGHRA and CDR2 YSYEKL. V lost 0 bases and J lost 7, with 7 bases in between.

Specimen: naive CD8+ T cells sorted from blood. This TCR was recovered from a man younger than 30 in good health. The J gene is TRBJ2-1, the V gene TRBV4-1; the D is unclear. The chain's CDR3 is CASSQEGKNEQFF. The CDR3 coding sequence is TGCGCCAGCAGCCAAGAGGGGAAAAATGAGCAGTTCTTC.